This TCR beta chain was observed in a study of patients and donors after allogeneic stem cell transplantation. TCRdb re-called the RT-PCR reads with MiXCR, one entry per CDR3 protein. Among some 200,000 distinct CDR3 sequences listed, about 40% were seen once. This clonotype occurred a few times. V gave up 6 bases and J gave up 4 bases; unmatched junction bases: 21. Germline CDR1 reads MNHEY; CDR2 reads SVGAGI. The CDR3 is 20 amino acids. The chain carries TRBV6-5 and TRBJ1-1; 12 bases match TRBD1. This sequence originates from a human donor who was either an allogeneic HSCT recipient or a stem cell or donor lymphocyte infusion donor (not recorded which). It is not recorded whose cells these are; they may come from a transplant donor. The sequencing sample was made of blood, either unsorted or a sorted T cell fraction (not recorded which). The CDR3 region has the DNA TGTGCCAGCAGGTCCGCAACACCAAAGGGACAGGGGGCAGTATTCACTGAAGCTTTCTTT. This codes for CASRSATPKGQGAVFTEAFF.